The rows below give T cell receptor beta chains drawn from one sample of a study of blood T cell repertoires in COVID-19. Data came from immunoSEQ multiplex PCR; TCRdb stores just in-frame clones and leaves some out. The sample consists of a few hundred thousand clones, about 85% of them appearing once. The sample comprised peripheral blood. The receptors come from a woman under 30 with acute or convalescent COVID-19. CDR3s include the opening cysteine and the closing phenylalanine or tryptophan.

v_call	j_call	cdr3_aa
TRBV27	TRBJ2-7	CASSRDSAYEQYF
TRBV6-6	TRBJ1-1	CASSQPRTGIRGPEAFF
TRBV5-1	TRBJ1-1	CASSNRDRGVGEAFF
TRBV21-1	TRBJ1-5	CASSNRQGSSNQPQHF
TRBV9	TRBJ1-3	CASSVLDRDTDTIYF
TRBV6-5	TRBJ1-6	CASSRTGQNSPLHF
TRBV4-1	TRBJ1-3	CASSQGESSGNTIYF
TRBV5-1	TRBJ2-7	CASSWGGANSYEQYF
TRBV2	TRBJ2-3	CASAYRRSSTDTQYF
TRBV9	TRBJ2-7	CASSPKGGVTYEQYF
TRBV6-5	TRBJ2-7	CASRPGQGAGEQYF
TRBV2	TRBJ2-2	CASGLAGGWDTGELFF
TRBV7-8	TRBJ1-2	CASSLTDRGGYTF
TRBV11-2	TRBJ1-6	CASSPRTGKGSPLHF